This T cell receptor beta chain came from a study of blood T cell repertoires in COVID-19. Per the germline V gene, CDR1 is SGHDN and CDR2 is FVKESK. CDR3 length: 18 amino acids. After removal of 4 bases from V and 6 bases from J, the junction contained 18 bases not matched to a gene. Symptom resolution, clearance, or two negative PCRs marked donors in Cohort 3 as recovered. The repertoire was sequenced with immunoSEQ multiplex PCR; TCRdb's copy has only in-frame clones and lacks some. The table includes about 240,000 clones, about 89% detected once. This clonotype originated in a woman aged 30 to 39 who had recovered from COVID-19. The sample taken for sequencing was PBMCs or T cells enriched from blood (not recorded which). The chain carries TRBV14 and TRBJ2-7; 10 bases align to TRBD2. CDR3 sequence: CASSPLQGGLADVREQYF. CDR3 coding DNA: TGTGCCAGCAGCCCTCTGCAGGGAGGACTAGCGGACGTCCGCGAGCAGTACTTC.